The 25 T cell receptor beta chains below were found in one sample sequenced in a study of blood T cell repertoires in COVID-19. Here immunoSEQ multiplex PCR was the method, and the copy in TCRdb shows in-frame clones only, minus some. The profile shows roughly 250,000 clones, around 90% of them singletons. What was sequenced was PBMCs or T cells enriched from blood (not recorded which). These receptors originate from a woman aged 30 to 39 with acute COVID-19.

The V call is TRBV7-2, the J call TRBJ1-4, with 7 positions matching TRBD1. This CDR3 contains 15 residues. J gave up 4 bases and V 5 bases, and 7 bases lay outside the gene matches. Germline V gives CDR1 SGHTA, CDR2 FQGNSA. The CDR3 sequence: CASSPRDSDNEKLFF. CDR3 bases: TGTGCCAGCAGCCCCCGGGACAGTGATAATGAAAAACTGTTTTTT.

V gene TRBV18 combines with J gene TRBJ1-1; TRBD1 is a possible D gene (6 bases). Trimming removed 10 bases at V and 1 base at J, with 13 bases between. CDR1 and CDR2 (germline): KGHSH, LQKENI. The CDR3 has 13 amino acids. CDR3 bases: TGTGCCACCGGGGGGGCGACGAACACTGAAGCTTTCTTT. Amino acid sequence: CATGGATNTEAFF.

The rearrangement joins TRBV6-2 or TRBV6-3 to TRBJ1-1; D gene unclear. CDR3 size: 15 residues. V lost 0 bases to trimming and J lost 8 bases, with 16 bases between them. The V gene's germline CDR1 is MNHEY and CDR2 SVGEGT. The CDR3 sequence: CASSYSLEGSPEAFF. For the CDR3, the DNA is TGTGCCAGCAGTTACTCGTTGGAGGGATCGCCGGAAGCTTTCTTT.

The chain has TRBV6-2 or TRBV6-3 and TRBJ2-3; 8 bases line up with TRBD1. This CDR3 is 19 amino acids long. Trimming cost V 5 bases and J 0 bases; bases outside gene matches: 16. CDR1 and CDR2 (germline): MNHEY, SVGEGT. The CDR3 reads CASSGRTGLNRGSTDTQYF. The CDR3 coding sequence is TGTGCCAGCAGTGGTCGGACAGGGCTAAATAGGGGAAGCACAGATACGCAGTATTTT.

The V call is TRBV7-6, the J call TRBJ2-3; TRBD2 agrees at 8 bases. V lost 5 bases and J lost 6; bases outside the gene matches: 13. There are 16 residues in the CDR3. CDR1 is SGHVS, CDR2 FNYEAQ, per germline. The CDR3 coding sequence is TGTGCCAGCAGCCCATCAACTACGACGGGAGGGGATACGCAGTATTTT. Residues: CASSPSTTTGGDTQYF. The full variable domain, in which reference TRBV7-6 and TRBJ2-3 provide the parts outside the CDR3, is GAGVSQSPRYKVTKRGQDVALRCDPISGHVSLYWYRQALGQGPEFLTYFNYEAQQDKSGLPNDRFSAERPEGSISTLTIQRTEQRDSAMYRCASSPSTTTGGDTQYFGPGTRLTVL.

The chain uses TRBV7-9 and TRBJ2-7; 12 bases fit TRBD2. Trimming removed 3 bases from V and 4 bases from J; junction bases left unmatched: 1. CDR1 SEHNR and CDR2 FQNEAQ come from the germline V gene (reference sequence). This CDR3 is built from 14 residues. For the CDR3, the DNA is TGTGCCAGCAGCTTGACTAGCGGGGGTTACGAGCAGTACTTC. Protein product: CASSLTSGGYEQYF. Full variable domain (missing parts from reference TRBV7-9 and TRBJ2-7): DTGVSQNPRHKITKRGQNVTFRCDPISEHNRLYWYRQTLGQGPEFLTYFQNEAQLEKSRLLSDRFSAERPKGSFSTLEIQRTEQGDSAMYLCASSLTSGGYEQYFGPGTRLTVT.

The V call is TRBV12-5, the J call TRBJ1-1; maybe TRBD1 (5 bases). V was cut by 5 bases and J by 5 bases, with 15 bases left in between. Per germline, CDR1 LGHNT and CDR2 FRNRAP. The CDR3 has 14 amino acids. The CDR3 DNA reads as TGTGCTAGTGGTACTACTGGGGCTAGGACTGAAGCTTTCTTT. Translated: CASGTTGARTEAFF.

The chain is built from TRBV6-4 and TRBJ2-2, with TRBD1 identical over 11 bases. Germline V gives CDR1 MRHNA, CDR2 SNTAGT. There are 15 residues in the CDR3. V lost 6 bases, J lost 3 bases, and 3 bases stayed unmatched. In DNA, the CDR3 is TGTGCCAGCAGCAGGACAGGGGGCGACACCGGGGAGCTGTTTTTT. It is translated as CASSRTGGDTGELFF.

The CDR3 loop is CASSFSGQGSSGELFF. In DNA form, the CDR3 reads TGTGCCAGCAGTTTCTCCGGACAGGGGTCCTCCGGGGAGCTGTTTTTT. V usage is TRBV28 and J usage is TRBJ2-2, with 9 nucleotides matching TRBD1. This CDR3 contains 16 residues. CDR1 MDHEN and CDR2 SYDVKM come from the germline V gene. After removal of 3 bases from V and 6 bases from J, the junction contained 8 bases not matched to a gene. Looking up the rest from reference TRBV28 and TRBJ2-2 gives the full variable domain: DVKVTQSSRYLVKRTGEKVFLECVQDMDHENMFWYRQDPGLGLRLIYFSYDVKMKEKGDIPEGYSVSREKKERFSLILESASTNQTSMYLCASSFSGQGSSGELFFGEGSRLTVL.

The CDR3 loop reads CASSIWGQGTNTEAFF. The CDR3 DNA sequence: TGTGCCAGTAGTATTTGGGGACAGGGGACGAACACTGAAGCTTTCTTT. The V call is TRBV19, the J call TRBJ1-1; 10 nucleotides match TRBD1. Trimming cost V 3 bases and J 1 base; bases outside gene matches: 5. Germline values: CDR1 LNHDA, CDR2 SQIVND (reference sequence). There are 16 residues in the CDR3.

As DNA, the CDR3 is TGTGCCAGCAGCTTAGTTAGGCAACAGGGGGCTAATGAAAAACTGTTTTTT. It codes for CASSLVRQQGANEKLFF. The chain has TRBV7-9 and TRBJ1-4; 8 nucleotides line up with TRBD1. J lost 3 bases, V lost 1 base, and 7 bases had no gene match. This CDR3 contains 17 residues. CDR1 SEHNR and CDR2 FQNEAQ come from the germline V gene (reference sequence). Variable domain in full (rest from reference TRBV7-9 and TRBJ1-4): DTGVSQNPRHKITKRGQNVTFRCDPISEHNRLYWYRQTLGQGPEFLTYFQNEAQLEKSRLLSDRFSAERPKGSFSTLEIQRTEQGDSAMYLCASSLVRQQGANEKLFFGSGTQLSVL.

The chain links TRBV5-4 to TRBJ2-1; D remains unclear. V was clipped by 0 bases and J by 9 bases, with 10 bases between them. Germline-derived CDR1 and CDR2 are SGHNT and YYREEE (reference sequence). This CDR3 spans 13 amino acids. The CDR3 loop reads CASSLGTSPEQFF. The CDR3 coding sequence is TGTGCCAGCAGCTTGGGAACTTCCCCTGAGCAGTTCTTC. The full variable domain, in which reference TRBV5-4 and TRBJ2-1 provide the parts outside the CDR3, is ETGVTQSPTHLIKTRGQQVTLRCSSQSGHNTVSWYQQALGQGPQFIFQYYREEENGRGNFPPRFSGLQFPNYSSELNVNALELDDSALYLCASSLGTSPEQFFGPGTRLTVL.

The rearrangement uses TRBV7-9 and TRBJ2-3; 9 bases match TRBD2. This CDR3 region has 16 residues. V trimming: 4 bases; J trimming: 0 bases; junction bases outside the gene matches: 5. The germline CDR1 and CDR2 sequences are SEHNR and FQNEAQ (reference sequence). CDR3 residues: CASSSGLAPSTDTQYF. The CDR3 region has the DNA TGTGCCAGCAGCTCCGGACTAGCGCCAAGCACAGATACGCAGTATTTT. Complete variable domain (other parts from reference TRBV7-9 and TRBJ2-3): DTGVSQNPRHKITKRGQNVTFRCDPISEHNRLYWYRQTLGQGPEFLTYFQNEAQLEKSRLLSDRFSAERPKGSFSTLEIQRTEQGDSAMYLCASSSGLAPSTDTQYFGPGTRLTVL.

The chain carries TRBV28 and TRBJ1-2, with D perhaps matching TRBD1 (5 bases). Germline V gene data show CDR1 as MDHEN and CDR2 as SYDVKM. There are 17 residues in the CDR3. The V end lost 1 base, the J end lost 7 bases, and 22 bases lay between the germline ends. CDR3 protein: CASSLYKEQVGLGGYTF. The CDR3 DNA sequence: TGTGCCAGCAGTTTATATAAGGAGCAAGTGGGGCTGGGTGGCTACACCTTC.

The chain links TRBV7-9 to TRBJ2-2, with a weak D call TRBD1 (6 bases). CDR3 size: 14 residues. The germline V gene has CDR1 SEHNR and CDR2 FQNEAQ (reference sequence). The V end was cut by 8 bases, the J end by 2 bases, with 12 bases between. CDR3 bases: TGTGCCAGCCCCGGGACATCTAACACCGGGGAGCTGTTTTTT. Encoded protein: CASPGTSNTGELFF.

The chain couples TRBV28 to TRBJ2-3; possible D gene TRBD2, 5 bases. Trimming removed 3 bases at V and 1 base at J, with 17 bases between. The CDR3 totals 17 residues. Germline V lookup: CDR1 MDHEN, CDR2 SYDVKM. The CDR3 spells CASSFIFGSSGTDTQYF. In DNA form, the CDR3 reads TGTGCCAGCAGTTTCATCTTTGGGAGTTCAGGCACAGATACGCAGTATTTT.

This rearrangement joins TRBV2 to TRBJ1-4, with TRBD1 identical over 7 bases. The germline CDR1 and CDR2 sequences are SNHLY and FYNNEI. The V gene end was trimmed by 8 bases and the J gene end by 3 bases; junction bases not matched to a gene: 3. The CDR3 covers 13 residues. The CDR3: CASQGQPNEKLFF. The DNA of the CDR3 is TGTGCCAGCCAGGGACAGCCTAATGAAAAACTGTTTTTT.

V is TRBV10-1 and J is TRBJ1-1; TRBD1 matches at 7 bases. Germline V lookup: CDR1 WNHNN, CDR2 SYGVQD (reference sequence). With V trimmed by 6 bases and J by 3 bases, 10 bases remained unmatched. This CDR3 region has 15 residues. Here the CDR3 DNA reads TGCGCCAGCAGGGCCAAGATAACAGGGGACACTGAAGCTTTCTTT. As protein: CASRAKITGDTEAFF.

This sequence joins TRBV4-1 and TRBJ2-3; 8 positions match TRBD2. Germline V gives CDR1 MGHRA, CDR2 YSYEKL. The CDR3 runs to 17 residues. Trimming at V came to 0 bases and at J to 2 bases, leaving 7 bases not matched to a gene. CDR3 residues: CASSQDRLAGYTDTQYF. The DNA of the CDR3 is TGCGCCAGCAGCCAAGATAGGCTAGCGGGTTACACAGATACGCAGTATTTT.

The chain uses TRBV7-8 and TRBJ2-7; the match to TRBD2 covers 11 bases. Germline CDR1 and CDR2: SGHVS and FQNEAQ. The J segment lost 0 bases and the V segment lost 5 bases, leaving 9 bases of the junction unmatched. CDR3 length equals 17 residues. The DNA of the CDR3 is TGTGCCAGCAGCGGTGCCGGGACTAGCGGTAGCTCCTACGAGCAGTACTTC. Protein sequence: CASSGAGTSGSSYEQYF.

The chain carries TRBV9 and TRBJ2-1; 7 nucleotides agree with TRBD2. CDR3 length: 14 amino acids. Trimming removed 0 bases from V and 9 bases from J; junction bases left unmatched: 6. The V gene's germline CDR1 is SGDLS and CDR2 YYNGEE. The CDR3 DNA is TGTGCCAGCAGCGTAGCAACCACGGGGGGTGAGCAGTTCTTC. Residues: CASSVATTGGEQFF.

This clone came up a few times. The V gene is TRBV5-8, the J gene TRBJ2-3; no reliable D call. V shed 1 base and J shed 2 bases, with 8 bases lying between them. Germline CDR1 SGHTS, CDR2 YDEGEE. CDR3 length: 14 residues. CDR3 nucleotides: TGTGCCAGCAGCTTGAATGCGCTCACAGATACGCAGTATTTT. Translated: CASSLNALTDTQYF.

V gene TRBV7-2 combines with J gene TRBJ1-5, with 7 bases lining up with TRBD1. Germline lookup yields CDR1 SGHTA and CDR2 FQGNSA. This CDR3 region has 14 residues. The J segment lost 4 bases and the V segment lost 5 bases, leaving 5 bases of the junction unmatched. CDR3 nucleotide sequence: TGTGCCAGCAGCCTGGGACAGTCGAATCAGCCCCAGCATTTT. Amino acid sequence: CASSLGQSNQPQHF. Full variable domain (outside the CDR3, taken from reference TRBV7-2 and TRBJ1-5): GAGVSQSPSNKVTEKGKDVELRCDPISGHTALYWYRQSLGQGLEFLIYFQGNSAPDKSGLPSDRFSAERTGGSVSTLTIQRTQQEDSAVYLCASSLGQSNQPQHFGDGTRLSIL.

This clone was recorded once. CDR3 bases: TGTGCCAGTAGTCCGGGTGAGTGGTTCTCGAATTCACCCCTCCACTTT. It encodes CASSPGEWFSNSPLHF. The chain joins TRBV19 to TRBJ1-6; D gene uncertain. The germline CDR1 and CDR2 sequences are LNHDA and SQIVND (reference sequence). This CDR3 contains 16 residues. With 5 bases removed from V and 7 bases from J, the gap between germline ends came to 18 bases.

The chain joins TRBV29-1 to TRBJ2-3; 10 positions agree with TRBD1. CDR3 length: 15 amino acids. Germline V CDR1 and CDR2: SQVTM, ANQGSEA. V dropped 7 bases and J dropped 1; count of bases not matched to a gene: 8. The chain's CDR3 is CSGTGGLGRTDTQYF. The CDR3 nucleotides read TGCAGCGGGACAGGGGGACTAGGGCGCACAGATACGCAGTATTTT.